Here is one T cell receptor beta chain with its context. Time point defined: before trial treatment. This sample is drawn from a study of low-dose radiotherapy and immunotherapy resistance in tumors. Turning to the study itself: Treatment of Cohort 1 consisted of 0.5 Gy per fraction every 2 weeks, adding up to 6.5 Gy.

TRAV- and TRBV-specific primers primed first-strand cDNA, covering alpha and beta chains. TCRs were amplified for 15 to 20 PCR cycles with a constant-region primer and V-primer adapter. From the reads, TCRdb called clonotypes with MiXCR, one entry per CDR3 protein. This table holds tens of thousands of distinct CDR3 sequences, 31% found once. The CDR3 is 14 residues long. Trimming at V came to 4 bases and at J to 4 bases, leaving 7 bases not matched to a gene. Germline CDR1 and CDR2: MNHEY and SVGEGT. The clonotype originates from a male donor with gallbladder cancer. The rearrangement uses TRBV6-2 or TRBV6-3 and TRBJ2-7; TRBD2 matches at 7 bases. The source material was PBMCs, sampled before treatment. CDR3 protein: CASSFGTTVYEQYF. The DNA of the CDR3 is TGTGCCAGCAGTTTCGGGACTACAGTATACGAGCAGTACTTC.